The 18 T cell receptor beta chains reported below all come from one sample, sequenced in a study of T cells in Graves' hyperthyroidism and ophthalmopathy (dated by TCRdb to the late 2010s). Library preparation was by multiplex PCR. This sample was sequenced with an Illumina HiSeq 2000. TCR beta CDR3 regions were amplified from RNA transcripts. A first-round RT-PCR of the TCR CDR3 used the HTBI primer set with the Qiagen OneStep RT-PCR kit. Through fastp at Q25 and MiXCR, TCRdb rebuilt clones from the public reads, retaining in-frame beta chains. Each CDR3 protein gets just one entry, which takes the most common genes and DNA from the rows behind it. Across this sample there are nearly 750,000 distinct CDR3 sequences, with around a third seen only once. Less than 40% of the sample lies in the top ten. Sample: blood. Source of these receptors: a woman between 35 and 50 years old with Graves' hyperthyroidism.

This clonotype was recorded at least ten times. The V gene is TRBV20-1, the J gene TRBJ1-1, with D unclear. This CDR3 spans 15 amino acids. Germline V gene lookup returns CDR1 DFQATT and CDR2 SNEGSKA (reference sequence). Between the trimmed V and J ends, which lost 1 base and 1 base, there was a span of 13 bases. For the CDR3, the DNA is TGCAGTGCTAGAGTGTGGAGACTTACGAACACTGAAGCTTTCTTT. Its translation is CSARVWRLTNTEAFF.

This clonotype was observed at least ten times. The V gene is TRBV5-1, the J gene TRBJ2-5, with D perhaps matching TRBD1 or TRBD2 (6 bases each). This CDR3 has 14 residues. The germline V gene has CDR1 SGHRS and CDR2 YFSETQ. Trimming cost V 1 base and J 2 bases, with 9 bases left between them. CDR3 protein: CASSLRGHQETQYF. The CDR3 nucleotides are TGCGCCAGCAGCTTGCGGGGGCATCAAGAGACCCAGTACTTC.

The DNA of the CDR3 is TGTGCCAGCAGTAAGGTAAAGCTGAACACTGAAGCTTTCTTT. The encoded protein is CASSKVKLNTEAFF. This sequence joins TRBV14 and TRBJ1-1; D gene ambiguous. This CDR3 is 14 amino acids long. Germline V lookup: CDR1 SGHDN, CDR2 FVKESK. The ends were cut back, 6 bases at V and 0 bases at J, with 11 bases in the middle.

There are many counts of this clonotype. CDR3 sequence (DNA): TGCAGTGCTAGCCCCGGGACAGGGTATGGCTACACCTTC. This codes for CSASPGTGYGYTF. The gene calls are TRBV20-1 and TRBJ1-2, with 9 bases lining up with TRBD1. This CDR3 is built from 13 residues. CDR1 and CDR2 (germline): DFQATT, SNEGSKA (reference sequence). The V and J ends lost 3 bases and 5 bases, in that order; junction bases with no gene match: 4.

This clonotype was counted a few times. The CDR3 nucleotides are TGCAGCGTGAAGGACAGGGGAGAGACCCAGTACTTC. Translating gives CSVKDRGETQYF. The chain joins TRBV29-1 to TRBJ2-5; the match to TRBD1 covers 9 bases. CDR3 length equals 12 residues. The trim removed 6 bases at V and 4 bases at J, leaving 3 bases unmatched. Looked up from germline, CDR1 is SQVTM and CDR2 is ANQGSEA.

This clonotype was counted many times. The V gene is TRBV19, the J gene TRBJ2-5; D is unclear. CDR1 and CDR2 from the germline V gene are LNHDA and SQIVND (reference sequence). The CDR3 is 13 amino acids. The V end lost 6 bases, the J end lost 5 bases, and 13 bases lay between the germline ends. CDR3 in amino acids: CASRPGMRETQYF. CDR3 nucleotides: TGTGCCAGTAGACCTGGGATGAGGGAGACCCAGTACTTC.

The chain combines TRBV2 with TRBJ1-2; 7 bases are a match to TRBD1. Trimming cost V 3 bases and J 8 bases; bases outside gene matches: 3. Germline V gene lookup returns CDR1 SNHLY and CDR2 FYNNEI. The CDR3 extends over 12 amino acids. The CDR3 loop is CASSDQTGGYTF. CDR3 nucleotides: TGTGCCAGCAGTGACCAGACAGGGGGCTACACCTTC. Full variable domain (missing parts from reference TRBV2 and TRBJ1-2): EPEVTQTPSHQVTQMGQEVILRCVPISNHLYFYWYRQILGQKVEFLVSFYNNEISEKSEIFDDQFSVERPDGSNFTLKIRSTKLEDSAMYFCASSDQTGGYTFGSGTRLTVV.

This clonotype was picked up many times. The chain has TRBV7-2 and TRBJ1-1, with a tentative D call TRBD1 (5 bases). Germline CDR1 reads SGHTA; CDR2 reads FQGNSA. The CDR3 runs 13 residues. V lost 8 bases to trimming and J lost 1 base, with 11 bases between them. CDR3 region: CASLVGGNTEAFF. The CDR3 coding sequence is TGTGCCAGCCTTGTGGGGGGGAACACTGAAGCTTTCTTT.

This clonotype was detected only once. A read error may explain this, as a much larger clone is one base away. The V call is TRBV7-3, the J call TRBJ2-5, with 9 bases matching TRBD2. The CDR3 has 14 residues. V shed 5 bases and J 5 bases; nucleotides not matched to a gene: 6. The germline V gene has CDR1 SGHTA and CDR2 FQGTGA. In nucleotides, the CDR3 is TGTGCCAGCAGCGAGCGGGGGGTGGAGGAGACCCAGTACTTC. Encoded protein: CASSERGVEETQYF.

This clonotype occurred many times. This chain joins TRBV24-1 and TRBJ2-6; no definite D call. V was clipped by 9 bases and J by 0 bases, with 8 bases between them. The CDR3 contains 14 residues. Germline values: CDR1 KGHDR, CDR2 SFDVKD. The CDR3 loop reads CATSDSSGANVLTF. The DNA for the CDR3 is TGTGCCACCTCGGATAGCTCTGGGGCCAACGTCCTGACTTTC.

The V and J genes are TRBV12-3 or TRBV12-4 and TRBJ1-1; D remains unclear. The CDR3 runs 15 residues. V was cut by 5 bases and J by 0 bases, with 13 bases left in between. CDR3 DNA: TGTGCCAGCAGTAGTGCCAGGAGGTTGAACACTGAAGCTTTCTTT. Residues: CASSSARRLNTEAFF.

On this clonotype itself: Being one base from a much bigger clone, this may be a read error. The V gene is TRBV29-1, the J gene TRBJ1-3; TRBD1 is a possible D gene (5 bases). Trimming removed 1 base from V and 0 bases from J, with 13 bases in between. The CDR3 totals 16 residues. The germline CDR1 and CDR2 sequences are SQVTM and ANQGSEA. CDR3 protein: CSVEGTADSSGNTIYF. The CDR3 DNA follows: TGCAGCGTTGAAGGCACAGCCGACAGCTCTGGAAACACCATATATTTT. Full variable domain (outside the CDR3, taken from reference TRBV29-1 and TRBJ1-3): SAVISQKPSRDICQRGTSLTIQCQVDSQVTMMFWYRQQPGQSLTLIATANQGSEATYESGFVIDKFPISRPNLTFSTLTVSNMSPEDSSIYLCSVEGTADSSGNTIYFGEGSWLTVV.

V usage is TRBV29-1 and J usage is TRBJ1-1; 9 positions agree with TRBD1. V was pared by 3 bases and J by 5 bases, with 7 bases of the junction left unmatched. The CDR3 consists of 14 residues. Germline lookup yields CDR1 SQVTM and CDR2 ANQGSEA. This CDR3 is CSVDDRGEGTEAFF. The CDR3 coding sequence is TGCAGCGTTGACGACAGGGGGGAAGGGACTGAAGCTTTCTTT.

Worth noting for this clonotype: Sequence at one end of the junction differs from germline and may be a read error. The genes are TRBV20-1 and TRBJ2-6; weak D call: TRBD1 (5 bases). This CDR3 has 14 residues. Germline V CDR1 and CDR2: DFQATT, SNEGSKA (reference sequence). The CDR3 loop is CSAYSSSGANALTF. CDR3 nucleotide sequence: TGCAGTGCTTACAGTAGCTCTGGGGCCAACGCCCTGACTTTC.

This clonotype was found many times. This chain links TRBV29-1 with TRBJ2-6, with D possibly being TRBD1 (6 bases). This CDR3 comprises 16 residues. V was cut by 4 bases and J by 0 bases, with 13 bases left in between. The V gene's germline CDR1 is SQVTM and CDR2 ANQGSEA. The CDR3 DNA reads TGCAGCGTTGTGGGGCAGGGGTCCTCTGGGGCCAACGTCCTGACTTTC. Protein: CSVVGQGSSGANVLTF.

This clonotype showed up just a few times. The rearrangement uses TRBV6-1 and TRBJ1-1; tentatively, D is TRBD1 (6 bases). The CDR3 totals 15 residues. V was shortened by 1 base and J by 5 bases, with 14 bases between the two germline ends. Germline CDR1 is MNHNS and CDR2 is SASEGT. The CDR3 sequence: CASSEVGGPGTEAFF. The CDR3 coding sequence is TGTGCCAGCAGTGAAGTCGGGGGCCCGGGGACTGAAGCTTTCTTT.

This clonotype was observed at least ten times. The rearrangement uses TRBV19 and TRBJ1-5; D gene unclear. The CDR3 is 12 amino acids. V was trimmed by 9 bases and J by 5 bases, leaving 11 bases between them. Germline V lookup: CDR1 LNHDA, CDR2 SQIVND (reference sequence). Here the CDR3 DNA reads TGTGCCAGCAAAGACTGGGATCAGCCCCAGCATTTT. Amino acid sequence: CASKDWDQPQHF. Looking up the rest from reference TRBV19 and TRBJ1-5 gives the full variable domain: DGGITQSPKYLFRKEGQNVTLSCEQNLNHDAMYWYRQDPGQGLRLIYYSQIVNDFQKGDIAEGYSVSREKKESFPLTVTSAQKNPTAFYLCASKDWDQPQHFGDGTRLSIL.

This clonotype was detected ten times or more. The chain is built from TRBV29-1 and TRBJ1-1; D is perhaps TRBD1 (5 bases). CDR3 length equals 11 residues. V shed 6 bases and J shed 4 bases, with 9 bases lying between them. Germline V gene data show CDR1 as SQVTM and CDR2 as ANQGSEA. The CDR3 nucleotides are TGCAGCGTGGGGACGGGCACTGAAGCTTTCTTT. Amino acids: CSVGTGTEAFF.